These 26 T cell receptor beta chains were sequenced from one sample in a study of blood T cell repertoires in COVID-19. Measured with immunoSEQ multiplex PCR; TCRdb has only the in-frame clones, and not every one. The sample lists 300,000 to 400,000 clones, roughly 90% occurring once. The sample was peripheral blood. All receptors come from a woman in her thirties with COVID-19, enrolled during active disease.

The rearrangement joins TRBV24-1 to TRBJ1-5; TRBD1 aligns across 7 bases. Germline lookup yields CDR1 KGHDR and CDR2 SFDVKD. V shed 5 bases and J 4 bases; nucleotides not matched to a gene: 4. The CDR3 has 14 amino acids. This chain's CDR3 is CATSVGQANQPQHF. DNA for the CDR3: TGTGCCACCAGTGTCGGACAGGCAAATCAGCCCCAGCATTTT.

The chain is built from TRBV5-4 and TRBJ2-3, with 9 positions matching TRBD2. Germline V gives CDR1 SGHNT, CDR2 YYREEE (reference sequence). Trimming at V came to 0 bases and at J to 6 bases, leaving 5 bases not matched to a gene. The CDR3 has 15 amino acids. CDR3 amino acids: CASSLEGLAVDTQYF. The CDR3, as DNA: TGTGCCAGCAGCTTGGAGGGACTAGCAGTCGATACGCAGTATTTT.

The V call is TRBV9, the J call TRBJ2-1; TRBD2 matches 9 bases. The junction had 7 bases not matched to a gene; V was cut back by 1 base and J by 8 bases. Germline-derived CDR1 and CDR2 are SGDLS and YYNGEE. This CDR3 is 15 amino acids long. CDR3 amino acids: CASSVREREVYEQFF. CDR3 bases: TGTGCCAGCAGCGTACGAGAGCGGGAGGTATATGAGCAGTTCTTC.

The gene calls are TRBV30 and TRBJ2-7, with 8 bases identical to TRBD1. The CDR3 extends over 12 amino acids. Germline V gene data show CDR1 as GTSNPN and CDR2 as SVGIG (reference sequence). V lost 2 bases, J lost 5 bases, and 2 bases stayed unmatched. In DNA form, the CDR3 reads TGTGCCTGGAGTCCGACAGGGGACGAGCAGTACTTC. It translates to CAWSPTGDEQYF.

The rearrangement uses TRBV12-3 or TRBV12-4 and TRBJ2-1; no clear D gene. Trimming pared 6 bases from V and 0 bases from J, leaving 6 bases between. This CDR3 contains 13 residues. The CDR3 spells CASSYSSYNEQFF. The CDR3 bases are TGTGCCAGCAGCTACAGCTCCTACAATGAGCAGTTCTTC.

The J gene is TRBJ2-2, the V gene TRBV3-1 (or the pseudogene TRBV3-2), with 9 bases that match TRBD1. The V gene end was trimmed by 0 bases and the J gene end by 6 bases; junction bases not matched to a gene: 11. There are 18 residues in the CDR3. Germline lookup yields CDR1 LGHDT and CDR2 YNNKEL (reference sequence). The chain's CDR3 is CASSQEEGTGIWAGELFF. DNA of the CDR3: TGTGCCAGCAGCCAAGAGGAGGGGACAGGGATTTGGGCCGGGGAGCTGTTTTTT.

V is TRBV20-1 and J is TRBJ2-7; D remains unclear. The germline gives CDR1 DFQATT, CDR2 SNEGSKA (reference sequence). The CDR3 loop spans 11 amino acids. With 5 bases removed from V and 8 bases from J, the gap between germline ends came to 13 bases. The CDR3 DNA is TGCAGTGCTGACTCCTCTACGAAGCAGTACTTC. Amino acid sequence: CSADSSTKQYF.

The chain combines TRBV5-6 with TRBJ2-2, with a possible D match to TRBD2 (5 bases). CDR3 length equals 13 residues. V lost 0 bases and J 5 bases, leaving 5 bases between the germline ends. CDR1 is SGHDT and CDR2 is YYEEEE in the germline V gene. The CDR3 here is CASSLGGTGELFF. The CDR3 DNA follows: TGTGCCAGCAGCTTGGGAGGGACCGGGGAGCTGTTTTTT.

The chain links TRBV5-4 to TRBJ2-3, with 12 positions matching TRBD2. V lost 4 bases to trimming and J lost 4 bases; unmatched junction nucleotides: 13. The CDR3 is 18 amino acids. Per the germline V gene, CDR1 is SGHNT and CDR2 is YYREEE (reference sequence). This chain's CDR3 is CASSGEATSGRFADTQYF. In nucleotides, the CDR3 is TGTGCCAGCAGCGGGGAGGCGACTAGCGGGAGATTTGCAGATACGCAGTATTTT.

V is TRBV27 and J is TRBJ2-7, with TRBD1 matching 7 bases. Germline V gives CDR1 MNHEY, CDR2 SMNVEV (reference sequence). The CDR3 length is 16 residues. J gave up 1 base and V 5 bases, and 11 bases lay outside the gene matches. The CDR3 bases are TGTGCCAGCAGTCCCTCAACAGGGGTAGGTTCCTACGAGCAGTACTTC. Its protein is CASSPSTGVGSYEQYF.

This chain joins TRBV5-5 and TRBJ1-6; 8 bases line up with TRBD1. The CDR3 extends over 19 amino acids. Germline CDR1 SGHKS, CDR2 YYEKEE (reference sequence). The ends lost 0 bases at V and 5 bases at J; junction bases unmatched: 13. CDR3 coding DNA: TGTGCCAGCAGCTTGGGTGAGGACAGGGCGTACTTAGATAATTCACCCCTCCACTTT. Its translation: CASSLGEDRAYLDNSPLHF. Together with reference TRBV5-5 and TRBJ1-6, the CDR3 gives the full variable domain: DAGVTQSPTHLIKTRGQQVTLRCSPISGHKSVSWYQQVLGQGPQFIFQYYEKEERGRGNFPDRFSARQFPNYSSELNVNALLLGDSALYLCASSLGEDRAYLDNSPLHFGNGTRLTVT.

This clone was counted a single time. CDR3 sequence reads: CASSQGRVAGDETQYF. CDR3 in DNA: TGTGCCAGCAGCCAAGGTCGGGTAGCGGGAGATGAGACCCAGTACTTC. This rearrangement joins TRBV3-1 (or the pseudogene TRBV3-2) to TRBJ2-5; TRBD2 aligns across 9 bases. The V segment lost 1 base and the J segment 5 bases; nucleotides outside the gene matches: 8. The germline CDR1 and CDR2 sequences are LGHDT and YNNKEL (reference sequence). The CDR3 has 16 residues.

Note on this clone: Within the sample, other DNA sequences also encode this same CDR3. Written as DNA, the CDR3 is TGTGCCAGCAGTAGGGGGACTGAAGCTTTCTTT. Translating gives CASSRGTEAFF. This chain links TRBV12-3 or TRBV12-4 with TRBJ1-1; D is possibly TRBD1 (6 bases). This CDR3 has 11 amino acids. V shed 5 bases and J shed 5 bases, with 6 bases lying between them.

This sequence joins TRBV15 and TRBJ2-5; TRBD1 matches at 7 bases. This CDR3 has 15 amino acids. CDR1 LNHNV and CDR2 YYDKDF come from the germline V gene (reference sequence). Trimming took 5 bases from V and 5 from J; bases not matched to a gene: 11. The CDR3 DNA sequence: TGTGCCACCAGCCAAGGGGGCCTAGAGGACGAGACCCAGTACTTC. It codes for CATSQGGLEDETQYF.

Ten or more counts support this clone. The chain joins TRBV6-5 to TRBJ2-5; D might be TRBD1 (6 bases). Trimming shortened V by 4 bases and J by 5 bases, and 11 bases separated the two germline ends. In germline, CDR1 is MNHEY, CDR2 SVGAGI. This CDR3 is built from 13 residues. CDR3 in amino acids: CASSLPGEETQYF. CDR3 DNA sequence: TGTGCCAGCAGTTTGCCAGGGGAGGAGACCCAGTACTTC.

The chain links TRBV25-1 to TRBJ2-5, with D perhaps TRBD2 (5 bases). The germline V gene encodes CDR1 MGHDK and CDR2 SYGVNS. Trimming removed 1 base at V and 4 bases at J, with 16 bases between. CDR3 length: 16 amino acids. In nucleotides, the CDR3 is TGTGCCAGCAGTGAATCTGGAAGCGGCCTAGGAGAGACCCAGTACTTC. Its protein is CASSESGSGLGETQYF.

The chain combines TRBV25-1 with TRBJ1-3, with 7 nucleotides matching TRBD1. V trimming: 7 bases; J trimming: 5 bases; junction bases outside the gene matches: 8. This CDR3 has 14 amino acids. The germline V gene encodes CDR1 MGHDK and CDR2 SYGVNS. CDR3 in amino acids: CASTAGGRRNTIYF. The CDR3 bases are TGTGCCAGCACCGCAGGGGGAAGAAGAAACACCATATATTTT.

The chain couples TRBV5-1 to TRBJ2-1, with 13 positions matching TRBD2. CDR3 length: 16 residues. Germline V lookup: CDR1 SGHRS, CDR2 YFSETQ. V lost 0 bases, J lost 7 bases, and 4 bases stayed unmatched. CDR3 region: CASSLGTSGSRNEQFF. In nucleotides, the CDR3 is TGCGCCAGCAGCTTGGGGACTAGCGGGAGTCGGAATGAGCAGTTCTTC.

This sequence joins TRBV5-6 and TRBJ2-1; 11 nucleotides line up with TRBD2. CDR1 and CDR2 from the germline V gene are SGHDT and YYEEEE. This CDR3 has 18 residues. The J segment lost 1 base and the V segment lost 2 bases, leaving 8 bases of the junction unmatched. Written as DNA, the CDR3 is TGTGCCAGCAGCTTAATAGCGGGAGGGTCCCCTTCCTACAATGAGCAGTTCTTC. Protein: CASSLIAGGSPSYNEQFF.

The rearrangement uses TRBV9 and TRBJ2-1; 7 bases agree with TRBD2. The V segment lost 0 bases and the J segment 3 bases; nucleotides outside the gene matches: 6. This CDR3 has 16 amino acids. CDR1 and CDR2 (germline): SGDLS, YYNGEE. The CDR3 nucleotides are TGTGCCAGCAGCGTAGCTGGGCTAGCGGACTACAATGAGCAGTTCTTC. This sequence encodes CASSVAGLADYNEQFF.

DNA for the CDR3: TGTGCCAGCTCCACGGCCGGCAGGGCGAGCACAGATACGCAGTATTTT. Its translation: CASSTAGRASTDTQYF. The chain carries TRBV27 and TRBJ2-3, with TRBD1 as a possible D gene (5 bases). Germline CDR1 and CDR2: MNHEY and SMNVEV (reference sequence). The length of the CDR3 is 16 residues. V dropped 8 bases and J dropped 0 bases, with 18 bases sitting between them.

The chain is built from TRBV19 and TRBJ2-3; D perhaps matches TRBD2 (6 bases). Trimming took 4 bases from V and 1 from J, leaving 9 bases between them. The CDR3 extends over 14 amino acids. The germline CDR1 and CDR2 sequences are LNHDA and SQIVND (reference sequence). DNA of the CDR3: TGTGCCAGTAGTACCCCGGGGGGCACAGATACGCAGTATTTT. Protein sequence: CASSTPGGTDTQYF.

The chain employs TRBV27 and TRBJ1-1, with a possible D match to TRBD1 (6 bases). The V gene lost 3 bases and the J gene lost 1 base, with 9 bases spanning the gap. In germline, CDR1 is MNHEY, CDR2 SMNVEV (reference sequence). The CDR3 has 14 amino acids. CDR3 DNA: TGTGCCAGCAGTTTCGGACAGAAGAACACTGAAGCTTTCTTT. Protein product: CASSFGQKNTEAFF.

The rearrangement joins TRBV30 to TRBJ2-1; TRBD2 agrees at 15 bases. Germline V gene data show CDR1 as GTSNPN and CDR2 as SVGIG (reference sequence). The J segment lost 7 bases and the V segment lost 1 base, leaving 8 bases of the junction unmatched. This CDR3 comprises 17 residues. DNA for the CDR3: TGTGCCTGGAGTGGCCGGACTAGCGGGAGGGCCGATAATGAGCAGTTCTTC. This translates into CAWSGRTSGRADNEQFF. The whole variable domain, filled in from reference TRBV30 and TRBJ2-1, reads SQTIHQWPATLVQPVGSPLSLECTVEGTSNPNLYWYRQAAGRGLQLLFYSVGIGQISSEVPQNLSASRPQDRQFILSSKKLLLSDSGFYLCAWSGRTSGRADNEQFFGPGTRLTVL.

V usage is TRBV30 and J usage is TRBJ1-3; D gene ambiguous. CDR1 and CDR2 from the germline V gene are GTSNPN and SVGIG (reference sequence). The CDR3 covers 17 residues. V dropped 1 base and J dropped 2 bases, with 18 bases sitting between them. CDR3 sequence reads: CAWSGTVGRRTGNTIYF. For the CDR3, the DNA is TGTGCCTGGAGTGGGACTGTCGGAAGGAGGACTGGAAACACCATATATTTT.

This clone was seen just once. The chain uses TRBV9 and TRBJ2-6; 7 bases align to TRBD2. Trimming took 1 base from V and 1 from J; bases not matched to a gene: 11. Looked up from germline, CDR1 is SGDLS and CDR2 is YYNGEE. The CDR3 runs 19 residues. In nucleotides, the CDR3 is TGTGCCAGCAGCGTAAATGGGAGGGCCGACTCTTCTGGGGCCAACGTCCTGACTTTC. Translation: CASSVNGRADSSGANVLTF.